This TCR beta chain is drawn from a study of Graves' ophthalmopathy and Graves' hyperthyroidism. General study findings and limits: Most thyroid-expanded clonotypes exceeding 0.001 frequency were also found in blood.

CDR3 length: 15 residues. CDR1 LNHDA and CDR2 SQIVND come from the germline V gene (reference sequence). The junction had 10 bases not matched to a gene; V was cut back by 5 bases and J by 6 bases. Transcripts of RNA were the source for amplifying TCR beta CDR3 regions. HTBI primers were employed in first-round RT-PCR, then a second-round multiplex PCR followed. TCRdb itself ran the multiplex PCR reads through MiXCR, one entry per CDR3 protein. The sample has a few hundred thousand distinct CDR3 sequences; about 16% are singletons. There are many counts of this clonotype. Antigen: not known. This chain links TRBV19 with TRBJ1-2, with TRBD1 identical over 9 bases. This TCR came from a woman under 30 with stable Graves' hyperthyroidism. The sequenced material came from peripheral blood. CDR3 nucleotide sequence: TGTGCCAGTAGTGCTTGGACAGGGGAAGAAGATGGCTACACCTTC. Its translation is CASSAWTGEEDGYTF.